What follows is one T cell receptor beta chain and its context. Antigen unknown. Germline CDR1 DFQATT, CDR2 SNEGSKA (reference sequence). The CDR3 is 19 amino acids. The V and J ends lost 5 bases and 8 bases, in that order; junction bases with no gene match: 19. Carried by the TCR beta cDNA libraries were unique molecular identifiers. T cells numbering about 1 to 11 million yielded some 480,000 cDNA molecules. TCRdb used MiXCR to reprocess the PCR reads, holding one entry per CDR3 protein. The table has 750,000 to 950,000 distinct CDR3 sequences, around 50% seen once. This entry is derived from a study of post-analysis software for immune sequencing data. Findings and limits, study-wide: Five or six TRBV segments, TRBV5-6, TRBV5-1 and TRBV20-1 among them, were found more frequent in patients than controls. Significantly decreased normalized Chao1 diversity was recorded for multiple sclerosis patients relative to controls.

Sequenced sample: blood. This TCR came from a girl under 18 with multiple sclerosis. This chain uses TRBV20-1 with TRBJ2-1, with 15 bases lining up with TRBD2. The CDR3 DNA reads as TGCAGTGCTCCGGCGGGACTAGCGGGGGGTCTTCGCCTGGGCGATGAGCAGTTCTTC. Amino acid sequence: CSAPAGLAGGLRLGDEQFF.